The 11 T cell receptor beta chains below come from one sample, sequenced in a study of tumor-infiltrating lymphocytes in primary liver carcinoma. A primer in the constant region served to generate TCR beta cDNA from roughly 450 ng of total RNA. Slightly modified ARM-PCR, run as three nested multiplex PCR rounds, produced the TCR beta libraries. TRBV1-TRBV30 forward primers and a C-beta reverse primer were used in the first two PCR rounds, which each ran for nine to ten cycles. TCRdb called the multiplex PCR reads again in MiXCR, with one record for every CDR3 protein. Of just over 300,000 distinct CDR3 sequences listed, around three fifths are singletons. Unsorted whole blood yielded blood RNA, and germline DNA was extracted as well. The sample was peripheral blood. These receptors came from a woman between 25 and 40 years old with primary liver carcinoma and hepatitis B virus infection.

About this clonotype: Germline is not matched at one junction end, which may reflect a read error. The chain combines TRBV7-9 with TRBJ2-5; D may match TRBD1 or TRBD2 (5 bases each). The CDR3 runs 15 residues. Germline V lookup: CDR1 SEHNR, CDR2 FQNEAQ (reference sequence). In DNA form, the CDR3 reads TGTGCCAGCAGCTTAGAGGGACGCCACCAAGGGACCCAGTACTTC. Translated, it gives CASSLEGRHQGTQYF.

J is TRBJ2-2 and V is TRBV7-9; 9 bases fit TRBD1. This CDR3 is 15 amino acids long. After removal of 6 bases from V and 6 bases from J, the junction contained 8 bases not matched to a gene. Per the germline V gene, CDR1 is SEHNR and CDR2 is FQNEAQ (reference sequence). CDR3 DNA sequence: TGTGCCAGCAGATCGGGGACAGGGAGCCCCGGGGAGCTGTTTTTT. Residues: CASRSGTGSPGELFF.

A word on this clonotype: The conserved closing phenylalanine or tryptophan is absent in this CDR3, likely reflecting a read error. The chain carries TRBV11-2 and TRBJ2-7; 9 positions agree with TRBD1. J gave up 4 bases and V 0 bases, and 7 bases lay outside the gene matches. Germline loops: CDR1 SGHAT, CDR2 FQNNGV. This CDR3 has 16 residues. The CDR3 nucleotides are TGTGCCAGCAGCTTAGATCCGAGACAGGGGGAGTACGAGCAGTACTTA. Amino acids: CASSLDPRQGEYEQYL.

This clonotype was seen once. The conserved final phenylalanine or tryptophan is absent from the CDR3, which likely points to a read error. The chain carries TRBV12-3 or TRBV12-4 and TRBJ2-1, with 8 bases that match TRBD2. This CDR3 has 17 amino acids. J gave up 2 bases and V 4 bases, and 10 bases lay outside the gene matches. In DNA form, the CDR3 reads TGTGCCAGCAGTTGGCCATCCTCGGGAGGGGCCTACAATGAGCAGTTCTCC. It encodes CASSWPSSGGAYNEQFS.

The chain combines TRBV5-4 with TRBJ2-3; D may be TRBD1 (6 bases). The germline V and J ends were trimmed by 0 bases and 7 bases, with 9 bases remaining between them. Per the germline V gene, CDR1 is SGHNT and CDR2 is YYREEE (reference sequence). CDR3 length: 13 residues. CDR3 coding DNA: TGTGCCAGCAGCTTGGTCGGACAGTATACGCAGTATTTT. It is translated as CASSLVGQYTQYF.

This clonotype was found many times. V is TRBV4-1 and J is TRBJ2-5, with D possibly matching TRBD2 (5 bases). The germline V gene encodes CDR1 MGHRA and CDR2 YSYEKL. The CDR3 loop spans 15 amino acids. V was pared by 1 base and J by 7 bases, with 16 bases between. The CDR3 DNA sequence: TGCGCCAGCAGCCAAGGCAGCGGAGCTCGGGGGACCCAGTACTTC. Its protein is CASSQGSGARGTQYF.

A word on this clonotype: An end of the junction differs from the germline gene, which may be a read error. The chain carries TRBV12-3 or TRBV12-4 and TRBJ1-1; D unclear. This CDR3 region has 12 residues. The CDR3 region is CTSTVTRSEVFF. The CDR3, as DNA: TGTACCAGCACCGTGACAAGGTCTGAAGTTTTCTTT.

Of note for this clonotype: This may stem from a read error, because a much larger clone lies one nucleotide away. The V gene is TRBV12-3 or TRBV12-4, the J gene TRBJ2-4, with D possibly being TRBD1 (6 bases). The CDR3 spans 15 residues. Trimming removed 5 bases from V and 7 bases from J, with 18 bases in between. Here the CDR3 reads CASSPSGQLWNIQYF. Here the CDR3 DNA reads TGTGCCAGCAGTCCCAGCGGACAGCTGTGGAACATTCAGTACTTC.

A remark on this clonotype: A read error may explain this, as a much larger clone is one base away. The chain's CDR3 is CVSSLDAGSYEQYF. CDR3 nucleotide sequence: TGTGTCAGCAGCTTGGACGCGGGCTCCTACGAGCAGTACTTC. The chain carries TRBV5-5 and TRBJ2-7; a possible D gene is TRBD2 (5 bases). The CDR3 contains 14 residues. From germline, CDR1 is SGHKS and CDR2 YYEKEE (reference sequence).

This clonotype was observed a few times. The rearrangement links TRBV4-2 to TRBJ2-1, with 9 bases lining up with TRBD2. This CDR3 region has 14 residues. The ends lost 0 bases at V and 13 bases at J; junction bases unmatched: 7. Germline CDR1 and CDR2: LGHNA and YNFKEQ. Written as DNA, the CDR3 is TGTGCCAGCAGCCAAGATTATAGCGGGAGAAAACAGTTCTTC. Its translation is CASSQDYSGRKQFF.

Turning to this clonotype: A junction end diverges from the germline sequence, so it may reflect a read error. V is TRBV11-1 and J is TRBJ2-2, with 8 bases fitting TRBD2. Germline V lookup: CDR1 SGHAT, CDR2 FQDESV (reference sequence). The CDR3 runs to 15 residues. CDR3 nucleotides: TGTGCCAGCAGCTTAAGCGGGAGTGGAACCTGGGAACTGTTTTTT. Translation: CASSLSGSGTWELFF.